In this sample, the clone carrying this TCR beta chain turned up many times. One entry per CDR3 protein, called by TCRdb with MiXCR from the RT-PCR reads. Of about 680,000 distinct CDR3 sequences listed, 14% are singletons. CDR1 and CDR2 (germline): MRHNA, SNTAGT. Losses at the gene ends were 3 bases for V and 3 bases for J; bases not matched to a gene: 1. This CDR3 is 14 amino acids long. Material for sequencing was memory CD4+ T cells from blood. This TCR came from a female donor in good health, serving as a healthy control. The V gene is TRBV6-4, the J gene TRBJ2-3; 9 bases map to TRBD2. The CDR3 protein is CASSEAGGTDTQYF. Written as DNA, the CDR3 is TGTGCCAGCAGTGAGGCGGGAGGGACAGATACGCAGTATTTT.